This TCR beta chain emerged from a study of shared clonotypes between healthy human individuals. Background on the study: The composition of the donors was a couple of women and a few men aged 18 to 49.

Study conclusions and caveats: It was the non-shared clonotypes that had lower generation probabilities than clonotypes shared by all four donors.

Produced via immunoSEQ multiplex PCR; TCRdb's table is partial and in-frame only. The table records about 2 million clones, roughly 95% of them present only once. CDR1 and CDR2 from the germline V gene are PRHDT and FYEKMQ (reference sequence). Trimming left V 5 bases short and J 0 bases short, with 3 bases between. The CDR3 sequence is 12 residues long. CD45RO-negative, CCR7-positively selected cells formed the naive CD8 fraction, excluding terminally differentiated effector memory CD45RA+ cells. Notes on this clone: The antigen is unknown. The same CDR3 can be traced to other DNA sequences in this sample.

The receptor's source is a man aged 18 to 30 in good health. Material: naive CD8+ T cells sorted from blood. This chain connects TRBV13 to TRBJ2-3; D unclear. Here the CDR3 DNA reads TGTGCCAGCAGCGGTAGCACAGATACGCAGTATTTT. This sequence encodes CASSGSTDTQYF.